This T cell receptor (beta chain) emerged from a study of blood T cell repertoires in COVID-19. Study-wide context: Samples taken during acute and convalescent COVID-19 were collected in the United States, Italy and Spain.

In the study's own analysis: Amplified reference gene primers provided the basis for estimating nucleated cell counts. Repertoires were generated with immunoSEQ multiplex PCR, while TCRdb's copy carries only in-frame clones and drops some. V and J calls and clone size are copied from that table; D and trimming were computed from the DNA. The sample consists of 90,000 or so clones, roughly 80% of them appearing once. Germline loops: CDR1 MDHEN, CDR2 SYDVKM. V dropped 2 bases and J dropped 6; count of bases not matched to a gene: 11. CDR3 size: 17 residues. What was sequenced was peripheral blood. The sequence derives from a human donor in a cohort sampled during active COVID-19. This chain joins TRBV28 and TRBJ2-2, with TRBD1 identical over 8 bases. CDR3 protein: CASSLEGQDDGAGELFF. In DNA form, the CDR3 reads TGTGCCAGCAGTTTAGAGGGACAGGACGATGGCGCCGGGGAGCTGTTTTTT.